The clone carrying this T cell receptor (beta chain) was seen a handful of times. The V gene's germline CDR1 is MNHNS and CDR2 SASEGT. The CDR3 consists of 18 residues. Trimming stripped 1 base from V and 1 base from J, with 14 bases between. Authors' methods: Nucleated cell number was recorded as an estimate derived from reference gene primer amplification. The method was immunoSEQ multiplex PCR; TCRdb's version includes in-frame clones alone and lacks a portion of them. That table furnishes V, J and clone size, whereas the DNA furnished D and trimming. Here the sample spans 150,000 or so clones, around 87% being singletons. This record belongs to a study of blood T cell repertoires in COVID-19. Study overall: The United States, Italy and Spain provided the acute and convalescent COVID-19 samples. PBMCs, B-cell-depleted T cells, or T cells were the source of the cDNA or gDNA that made up the material.

Sequencing was carried out using peripheral blood. This receptor was taken from a man aged 80 or over with acute or convalescent COVID-19. The chain recombines TRBV6-1 with TRBJ2-6; D is perhaps TRBD1 (5 bases). The DNA of the CDR3 is TGTGCCAGCAGTGAAGTTGGGGCAGGGCGATCTGGGGCCAACGTCCTGACTTTC. Translation: CASSEVGAGRSGANVLTF.